Here is one TCR beta chain with its context. Sequenced by immunoSEQ multiplex PCR; TCRdb stores in-frame clones only, minus some. The sample gives more than 35,000 clones, about 83% of which show up once; 20% to 25% is in the top ten. These data belong to a study of control samples from healthy donors and cancer patients. The CDR3 totals 13 residues. V was clipped by 2 bases and J by 6 bases; unmatched bases: 1. The sample taken for sequencing was PBMCs. The rearrangement uses TRBV12-3 or TRBV12-4 and TRBJ1-5, with 7 nucleotides matching TRBD1. The source of this sequence is a woman aged 55-69 years with lung cancer. The CDR3 nucleotides are TGTGCCAGCAGTTTACAGGGGGTTCAGCCCCAGCATTTT. Amino acids: CASSLQGVQPQHF.